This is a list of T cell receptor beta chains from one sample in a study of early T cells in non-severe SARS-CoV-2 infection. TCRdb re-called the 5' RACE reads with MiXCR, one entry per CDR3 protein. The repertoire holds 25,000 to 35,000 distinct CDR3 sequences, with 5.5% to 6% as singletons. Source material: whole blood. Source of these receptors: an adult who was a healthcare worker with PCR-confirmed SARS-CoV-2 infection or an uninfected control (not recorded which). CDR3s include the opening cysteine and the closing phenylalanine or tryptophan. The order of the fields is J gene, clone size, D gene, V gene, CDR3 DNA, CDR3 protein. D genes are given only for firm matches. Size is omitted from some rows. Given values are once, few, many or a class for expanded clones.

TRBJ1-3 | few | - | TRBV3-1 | TGTGCCAGCAGCCCGCCGGGGATCTCTGGAAACACCATATATTTT | CASSPPGISGNTIYF
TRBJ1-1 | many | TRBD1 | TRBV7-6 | TGTGCCAGCAGCTTAGCACAGGGGCTCCGGCGGGAAGCTTTCTTT | CASSLAQGLRREAFF
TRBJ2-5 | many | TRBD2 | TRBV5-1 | TGCGCCAGCAGCCCCTCGAGCGGGGGGGTGGAGACCCAGTACTTC | CASSPSSGGVETQYF
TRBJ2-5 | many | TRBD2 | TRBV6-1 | TGTGCCAGCAGTGGTTACGGGGGGGCCAGAGAGACCCAGTACTTC | CASSGYGGARETQYF
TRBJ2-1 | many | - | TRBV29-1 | TGCAGCGTTGTCGAGGACAGTTACAATGAGCAGTTCTTC | CSVVEDSYNEQFF
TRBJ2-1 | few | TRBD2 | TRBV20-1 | TGCAGTGCTCGCGGGACTAGCGCCTACAATGAGCAGTTCTTC | CSARGTSAYNEQFF
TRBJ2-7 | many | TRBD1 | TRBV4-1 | TGCGCCAGCAGCCAGGCCGGGACAGGGGGCATCTACGAGCAGTACTTC | CASSQAGTGGIYEQYF
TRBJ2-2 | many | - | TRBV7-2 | TGTGCCAGCAGCTTGGAGGCCGGGACTCCGGGGCTCACCGGGGAGCTGTTTTTT | CASSLEAGTPGLTGELFF
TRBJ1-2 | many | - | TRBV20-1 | TGCAGTGCTAGAGGGGCAGGGATCAGTAGCTATGGCTACACCTTC | CSARGAGISSYGYTF
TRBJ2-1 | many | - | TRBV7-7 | TGTGCCAGCAGCCCGGGATCCTACAATGAGCAGTTCTTC | CASSPGSYNEQFF
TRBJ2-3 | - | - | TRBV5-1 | TGCGCCAGCAGCCGTGAGGGCGATGGTACAGATACGCAGTATTTT | CASSREGDGTDTQYF
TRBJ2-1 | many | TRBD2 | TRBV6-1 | TGTGCCAGCAGTGAACTAGCGGGCTCCTACAATGAGCAGTTCTTC | CASSELAGSYNEQFF
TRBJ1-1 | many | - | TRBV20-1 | TGCAGTGCTTACAGGGAGGGAGTGAACACTGAAGCTTTCTTT | CSAYREGVNTEAFF
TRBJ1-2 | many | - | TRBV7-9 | TGTGCCAGCAGCCAAGGACAACCGGGCTACACCTTC | CASSQGQPGYTF
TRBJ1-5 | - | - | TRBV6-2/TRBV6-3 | TGTGCCAGCACTCCGACGGCTAGCAATCAGCCCCAGCATTTT | CASTPTASNQPQHF
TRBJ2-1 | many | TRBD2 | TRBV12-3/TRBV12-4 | TGTGCCAGCAGTCCCGGGACTAGCGGGAAGGATGAGCAGTTCTTC | CASSPGTSGKDEQFF
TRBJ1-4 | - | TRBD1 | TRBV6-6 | TGTGCCAGCACCCGGGGACAGGGAGGGGAAAAACTGTTTTTT | CASTRGQGGEKLFF
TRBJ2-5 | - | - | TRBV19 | TGTGCCAGTAGTGGCAGAACACAAGAGACCCAGTACTTC | CASSGRTQETQYF
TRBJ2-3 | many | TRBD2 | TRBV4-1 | TGCGCCAGCAGCCCGCAGCCGAGACTAGCGGGTAACACAGATACGCAGTATTTT | CASSPQPRLAGNTDTQYF
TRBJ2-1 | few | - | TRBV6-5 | TGTGCCAGCAGTTACTGGGTCCGGGGGCGTGGTGAGCAGTTCTTC | CASSYWVRGRGEQFF
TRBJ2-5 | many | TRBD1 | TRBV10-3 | TGTGCCATCAGTCTCAGACAGGGCCCCCAAGAGACCCAGTACTTC | CAISLRQGPQETQYF
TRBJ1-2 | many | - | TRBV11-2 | TGTGCCAGCAGCATCACAATTAGGGACCATGGCTACACCTTC | CASSITIRDHGYTF
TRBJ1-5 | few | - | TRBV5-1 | TGCGCCAGCAGCTTGGAAGGAGATAGCAATCAGCCCCAGCATTTT | CASSLEGDSNQPQHF
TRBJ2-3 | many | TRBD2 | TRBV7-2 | TGTGCCAGCAGCCCCCAGACCGGGACTAGCTCGCAGTATTTT | CASSPQTGTSSQYF
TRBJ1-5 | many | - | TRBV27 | TGTGCCAGCAGTTTGGACAGTCATCAGCCCCAGCATTTT | CASSLDSHQPQHF
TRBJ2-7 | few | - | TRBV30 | TGTGCCTGGAGTCTTGAAATCGGGAGCTACGAGCAGTACTTC | CAWSLEIGSYEQYF
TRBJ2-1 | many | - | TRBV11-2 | TGTGCCAGCAGCTTTAACATTCTCAATGAGCAGTTCTTC | CASSFNILNEQFF
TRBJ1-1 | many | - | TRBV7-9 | TGTGCCAGCAGCTTAACCTCGGACAGAGGGGCCGAAGCTTTCTTT | CASSLTSDRGAEAFF
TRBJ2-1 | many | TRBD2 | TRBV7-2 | TGTGCCAGCAGCTTACCCGGGGGGGCCCATGAGCAGTTCTTC | CASSLPGGAHEQFF
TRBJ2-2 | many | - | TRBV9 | TGTGCCAGCAGCCTCCGTCCCGGGGAGCTGTTTTTT | CASSLRPGELFF
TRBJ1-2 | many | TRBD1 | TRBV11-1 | TGTGCCAGCAGCTCACAGACAGGGGACTATGGCTACACCTTC | CASSSQTGDYGYTF
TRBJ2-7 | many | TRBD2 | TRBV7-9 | TGTGCCAGCAGCTCCGGGGGTCTAGCGGGGACGTACGAGCAGTACTTC | CASSSGGLAGTYEQYF
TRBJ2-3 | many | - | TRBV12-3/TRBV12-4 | TGTGCCAGCAGTTTGGAGGAGGATACGCAGTATTTT | CASSLEEDTQYF
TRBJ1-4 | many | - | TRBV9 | TGTGCCAGCAGCGTAGGGGTTCAGAATGAAAAACTGTTTTTT | CASSVGVQNEKLFF
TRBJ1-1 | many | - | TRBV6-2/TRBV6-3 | TGTGCCAGCGGGCTCACAGGAGGGGTGAACACTGAAGCTTTCTTT | CASGLTGGVNTEAFF
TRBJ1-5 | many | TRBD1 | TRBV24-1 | TGTGCCACCAGTGATTCCGGGACAGGGGCCAACAATCAGCCCCAGCATTTT | CATSDSGTGANNQPQHF
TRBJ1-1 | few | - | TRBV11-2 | TGTGCCAGCAGCTTGTTACAGGGTAATGAAGCTTTCTTT | CASSLLQGNEAFF
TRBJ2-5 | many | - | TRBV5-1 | TGCGCCAGCAGCTTCCAAGAGACCCAGTACTTC | CASSFQETQYF
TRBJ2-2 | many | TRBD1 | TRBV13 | TGTGCCAGCAGCACAGGACAGGGGTTGACCGGGGAGCTGTTTTTT | CASSTGQGLTGELFF
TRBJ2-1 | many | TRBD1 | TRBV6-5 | TGTGCCAGCAGTTACCAGACAGGGGGGCGGGAGCAGTTCTTC | CASSYQTGGREQFF
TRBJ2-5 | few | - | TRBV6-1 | TGTGCCAGCAATTCAGGGGCGCGGGAGACCCAGTACTTC | CASNSGARETQYF
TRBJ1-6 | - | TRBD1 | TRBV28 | TGTGCCAGCAGTCAACTTCTAGGGACAGGGAATTCACCCCTCCACTTT | CASSQLLGTGNSPLHF
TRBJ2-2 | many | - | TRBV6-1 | TGTGCCAGCAGCCCAGGTGTAGCGGAGAGCGGGGAGCTGTTTTTT | CASSPGVAESGELFF
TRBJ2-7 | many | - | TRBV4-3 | TGCGCCAGCATGACCGGGACCCCCTCCTACGAGCAGTACTTC | CASMTGTPSYEQYF
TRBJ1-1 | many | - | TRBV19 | TGTGCCAGTAGTGCTACCGGGGGGATAAACACTGAAGCTTTCTTT | CASSATGGINTEAFF
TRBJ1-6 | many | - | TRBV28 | TGTGCCAGCATCTTGGAAAGCTCCTATAATTCACCCCTCCACTTT | CASILESSYNSPLHF
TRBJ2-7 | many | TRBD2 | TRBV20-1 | TGCAGTGCTAGAGATCCTTTAGCGGGGGGCCACGAGCAGTACTTC | CSARDPLAGGHEQYF
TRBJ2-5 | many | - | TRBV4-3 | TGCGCCAGCAGCCCTCAGGCGGGGTACCAAGAGACCCAGTACTTC | CASSPQAGYQETQYF
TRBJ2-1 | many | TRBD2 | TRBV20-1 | TGCAGTGCTAGGACCCCAACTAGCGGGGGGACCGATGAGCAGTTCTTC | CSARTPTSGGTDEQFF
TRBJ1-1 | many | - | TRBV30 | TGTGCCTGGAGCGCCACTTCTGAAGCTTTCTTT | CAWSATSEAFF
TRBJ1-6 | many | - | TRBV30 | TGTGCCTGGAGTGTTGTGGATTCACCCCTCCACTTT | CAWSVVDSPLHF
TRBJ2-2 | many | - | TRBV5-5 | TGTGCCAGCAGCTTCTTGGTAAATCGGTACACCGGGGAGCTGTTTTTT | CASSFLVNRYTGELFF
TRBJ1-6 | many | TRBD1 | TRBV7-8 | TGTGCCAGCAGCCCAGGACAGGCAGAAAATTCACCCCTCCACTTT | CASSPGQAENSPLHF
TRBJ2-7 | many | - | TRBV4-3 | TGCGCCAGCAGCCAAGGATGGAGCTCCTACGAGCAGTACTTC | CASSQGWSSYEQYF
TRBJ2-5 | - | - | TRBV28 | TGTGCCAGCAGTATGGGGCAGGTGGGCCAAGAGACCCAGTACTTC | CASSMGQVGQETQYF